The 15 T cell receptor beta chains given below trace back to one sample, sequenced in a study of metastatic and nonmetastatic thyroid tumors (dated by TCRdb to the early 2020s). None of the patients had been given any treatment before thyroid surgery. Library creation used PCR. The data were produced on an Illumina HiSeq 4000. TCRdb's own reprocessing of the public reads used fastp at Q25 and MiXCR and kept productive beta chains. For this sample there are 20,000 to 25,000 clones; roughly 12% appear just once. The top ten clones comprise 7.5% to 8% of the sample. Sequencing was done on a sample of blood. The receptors derive from a female donor with papillary thyroid cancer or a benign thyroid nodule (not recorded which). Some clones in this sample may be carry-over from other donors' samples.

The chain has TRBV2 and TRBJ2-7; TRBD2 matches 8 bases. The length of the CDR3 is 14 residues. With V trimmed by 5 bases and J by 3 bases, 6 bases remained unmatched. CDR1 is SNHLY, CDR2 FYNNEI, per germline. CDR3 DNA sequence: TGTGCCAGCAGTTTAGCGGGAACCGGCTACGAGCAGTACTTC. The encoded protein is CASSLAGTGYEQYF.

This clone was seen at least ten times. Other nucleotide sequences from this sample produce the same CDR3. The V call is TRBV5-6, the J call TRBJ2-3; D perhaps matches TRBD2 (5 bases). Trimming shortened V by 3 bases and J by 6 bases, and 26 bases separated the two germline ends. CDR1 is SGHDT, CDR2 YYEEEE, per germline. The length of the CDR3 is 18 residues. The DNA of the CDR3 is TGTGCCAGCAGCTCGGACTTGGAGCACCTCAGCTGGGTTGATACGCAGTATTTT. Encoded protein: CASSSDLEHLSWVDTQYF.

This chain connects TRBV5-1 to TRBJ2-1; perhaps TRBD2 as D (5 bases). The CDR3 runs 13 residues. Trimming shortened V by 0 bases and J by 6 bases, and 7 bases separated the two germline ends. Per the germline V gene, CDR1 is SGHRS and CDR2 is YFSETQ. The DNA of the CDR3 is TGCGCCAGCAGCTTGGGAACTAGCAATGAGCAGTTCTTC. Translated, it gives CASSLGTSNEQFF. The variable domain in full, with the rest retrieved from reference TRBV5-1 and TRBJ2-1, is KAGVTQTPRYLIKTRGQQVTLSCSPISGHRSVSWYQQTPGQGLQFLFEYFSETQRNKGNFPGRFSGRQFSNSRSEMNVSTLELGDSALYLCASSLGTSNEQFFGPGTRLTVL.

The V call is TRBV5-1, the J call TRBJ1-4; D might be TRBD1 (5 bases). Germline CDR1 is SGHRS and CDR2 is YFSETQ. Trimming removed 6 bases at V and 7 bases at J, with 13 bases between. The CDR3 covers 13 residues. The CDR3 protein is CASMAQRGEKLFF. CDR3 coding DNA: TGCGCCAGCATGGCCCAGAGGGGTGAAAAACTGTTTTTT.

This clone has ten or more counts. The chain employs TRBV5-4 and TRBJ2-7, with TRBD2 as a possible D gene (5 bases). In germline, CDR1 is SGHNT, CDR2 YYREEE (reference sequence). With 0 bases removed from V and 11 bases from J, the gap between germline ends came to 12 bases. The CDR3 runs to 12 residues. The CDR3 reads CASSLGASKEYF. Written as DNA, the CDR3 is TGTGCCAGCAGCTTGGGGGCTAGCAAGGAGTACTTC.

In this sample, this clone turned up many times. This sequence joins TRBV2 and TRBJ2-7; no reliable D call. This CDR3 contains 14 residues. Germline V gene data show CDR1 as SNHLY and CDR2 as FYNNEI. Trimming left V 2 bases short and J 2 bases short, with 10 bases between. CDR3 loop: CASSEPGSTYEQYF. As DNA, the CDR3 is TGTGCCAGCAGTGAACCCGGATCGACCTACGAGCAGTACTTC.

This clone qualifies as medium-sized. CDR3 coding DNA: TGTGCCAGCAGTTTACGGGAGTCCGAGCAGTACTTC. Encoded protein: CASSLRESEQYF. The chain links TRBV12-3 or TRBV12-4 to TRBJ2-7; a weak D match, TRBD2 (6 bases). Trimming left V 2 bases short and J 6 bases short, with 8 bases between. The CDR3 contains 12 residues.

This clone occurred many times. This chain joins TRBV19 and TRBJ2-7, with D tentatively TRBD2 (6 bases). The V and J ends lost 1 base and 0 bases respectively, with 10 bases between them. The CDR3 totals 15 residues. Germline assignment: CDR1 LNHDA and CDR2 SQIVND (reference sequence). The CDR3, as DNA: TGTGCCAGTAGTATAGTAGGGGACTCCTCCTACGAGCAGTACTTC. Encoded protein: CASSIVGDSSYEQYF.

Within the sample, this clone is medium-sized. The chain employs TRBV6-1 and TRBJ1-3; D may be TRBD1 (5 bases). The CDR3 has 14 residues. Germline CDR1 and CDR2: MNHNS and SASEGT. Trimming took 8 bases from V and 2 from J, leaving 13 bases between them. CDR3 bases: TGTGCCAGCGGGGCAGGGTCGACTGGAAACACCATATATTTT. Amino acid sequence: CASGAGSTGNTIYF.

At least ten counts were recorded for this clone. The rearrangement links TRBV29-1 to TRBJ2-2; D unclear. Between the trimmed V and J ends, which lost 3 bases and 5 bases, there was a span of 7 bases. This CDR3 contains 12 residues. Germline loops: CDR1 SQVTM, CDR2 ANQGSEA. The CDR3 bases are TGCAGCGTTGAGAGGAATACCGGGGAGCTGTTTTTT. It specifies CSVERNTGELFF.

This clone has just a few counts. This sequence joins TRBV6-4 and TRBJ2-7, with TRBD1 matching over 9 bases. V lost 6 bases, J lost 6 bases, and 6 bases stayed unmatched. CDR1 is MRHNA, CDR2 SNTAGT, per germline. The CDR3 contains 13 residues. The CDR3, as DNA: TGTGCCAGCAGCCTGACAGGGGGTGGCGAGCAGTACTTC. This sequence encodes CASSLTGGGEQYF.

Comment on this clone: This specimen includes other DNA sequences encoding the same CDR3. Here the CDR3 DNA reads TGTGCCAGCAGTTACTCCGACGCCCCAGGGGACTATGGCTACACCTTC. Its protein product is CASSYSDAPGDYGYTF. This chain connects TRBV6-5 to TRBJ1-2; TRBD1 might be the D (6 bases). From germline, CDR1 is MNHEY and CDR2 SVGAGI. V lost 0 bases and J lost 3, with 14 bases in between. The CDR3 is 16 amino acids.

This clone was seen at least ten times. V gene TRBV5-1 combines with J gene TRBJ2-3; no clear D gene. The length of the CDR3 is 14 residues. Trimming took off 5 bases at V and 4 bases at J, with 14 bases between the two ends. The germline CDR1 and CDR2 sequences are SGHRS and YFSETQ. The CDR3 region is CASRGSTQADTQYF. The CDR3 bases are TGCGCCAGCAGAGGCAGTACTCAGGCAGATACGCAGTATTTT.

This clone is labeled as medium-sized (0.01 to 0.1%). Other DNA sequences in this specimen translate into the identical CDR3. V gene TRBV6-1 combines with J gene TRBJ2-7, with D hard to call. With 2 bases removed from V and 3 bases from J, the gap between germline ends came to 8 bases. Germline loops: CDR1 MNHNS, CDR2 SASEGT. The CDR3 covers 13 residues. The CDR3 reads CASSERQIYEQYF. The CDR3 DNA is TGTGCCAGCAGTGAAAGACAAATCTACGAGCAGTACTTC.

Notes on this clone: A much larger clone lies one base from this, so it may be a read error. The missing conserved phenylalanine or tryptophan at the end of this CDR3 makes a read error likely. The rearrangement links TRBV14 to TRBJ1-2; possibly TRBD1 for D (5 bases). V shed 2 bases and J shed 2 bases, with 6 bases lying between them. CDR3 length: 13 residues. CDR1 and CDR2 (germline): SGHDN, FVKESK. The CDR3 loop is CASSQNRNYGYTL. CDR3 nucleotides: TGTGCCAGCAGCCAAAACAGGAACTATGGCTACACCCTC.